A single sample gave rise to the 32 T cell receptor beta chains below, sequenced in a study of shared clonotypes between healthy human individuals. The protocol was immunoSEQ multiplex PCR, while the TCRdb copy is restricted to in-frame clones and leaves out a portion. Of some 580,000 clones listed, 98% are singletons. Naive CD8 cells lacked CD45RO and underwent positive selection for CCR7, leaving out terminally differentiated effector memory CD45RA+ cells. Sequencing was performed on naive CD8+ T cells sorted from blood. The source of these receptors is a man aged 25 to 45 in good health.

The rearrangement uses TRBV27 and TRBJ2-1; either TRBD1 or TRBD2 may fit D (5 bases each). The CDR3 runs to 15 residues. V was clipped by 3 bases and J by 8 bases, with 17 bases between them. Germline loops: CDR1 MNHEY, CDR2 SMNVEV (reference sequence). The CDR3 DNA sequence: TGTGCCAGCAGTTTTCGCGTGACACTAGGGGATGAGCAGTTCTTC. Amino acids: CASSFRVTLGDEQFF.

The V and J genes are TRBV6-6 and TRBJ2-1, with D unresolved. This CDR3 region has 14 residues. V shed 5 bases and J shed 8 bases, with 16 bases lying between them. Germline V gene sequence: CDR1 MNHNY, CDR2 SVGAGI (reference sequence). CDR3 in amino acids: CASSPDSTWDEQFF. In DNA, the CDR3 is TGTGCCAGCAGTCCAGACTCAACGTGGGATGAGCAGTTCTTC.

CDR3 sequence reads: CASWGQDYEQYF. The DNA of the CDR3 is TGTGCCAGCTGGGGACAGGACTACGAGCAGTACTTC. The gene calls are TRBV5-5 and TRBJ2-7; 8 bases are shared with TRBD1. The germline CDR1 and CDR2 sequences are SGHKS and YYEKEE (reference sequence). After removal of 7 bases from V and 3 bases from J, the junction contained 3 bases not matched to a gene. This CDR3 is 12 amino acids long.

CDR3 residues: CASSPEAPGTLEKLFF. As DNA, the CDR3 is TGTGCCAGCTCACCAGAGGCGCCTGGGACGCTTGAAAAACTGTTTTTT. The chain is built from TRBV18 and TRBJ1-4, with TRBD1 as a possible D gene (5 bases). Trimming cost V 2 bases and J 7 bases, with 17 bases left between them. This CDR3 comprises 16 residues. From germline, CDR1 is KGHSH and CDR2 LQKENI.

The chain employs TRBV6-1 and TRBJ2-7; 7 bases agree with TRBD1. Germline lookup yields CDR1 MNHNS and CDR2 SASEGT. Germline trimming cut 10 bases from V and 1 base from J; bases unmatched to any gene: 10. This CDR3 is 14 amino acids long. The CDR3: CAINSGTESYEQYF. The DNA of the CDR3 is TGTGCCATCAATTCCGGGACAGAATCCTACGAGCAGTACTTC.

The V and J genes are TRBV7-9 and TRBJ2-1; D is undetermined. The CDR3 length is 13 residues. V was shortened by 5 bases and J by 9 bases, with 14 bases between the two germline ends. CDR1 is SEHNR and CDR2 is FQNEAQ in the germline V gene (reference sequence). The DNA for the CDR3 is TGTGCCAGCAGCCCCGGGCCTCTCGGTGAGCAGTTCTTC. This encodes CASSPGPLGEQFF.

The rearrangement links TRBV10-1 to TRBJ1-3; 8 bases are a match to TRBD1. V dropped 4 bases and J dropped 2; count of bases not matched to a gene: 10. The CDR3 loop spans 17 amino acids. Germline CDR1 reads WNHNN; CDR2 reads SYGVQD (reference sequence). This CDR3 reads CASSGPRTGSTGNTIYF. CDR3 bases: TGCGCCAGCAGTGGACCAAGGACAGGGTCAACTGGAAACACCATATATTTT.

The chain uses TRBV30 and TRBJ2-7; possibly TRBD1 or TRBD2 for D (5 bases each). The CDR3 loop spans 15 amino acids. V dropped 4 bases and J dropped 0 bases, with 16 bases sitting between them. Germline V gene lookup returns CDR1 GTSNPN and CDR2 SVGIG (reference sequence). The CDR3 loop reads CAWMTGTLSSYEQYF. In DNA, the CDR3 is TGTGCCTGGATGACCGGGACCTTGAGCTCCTACGAGCAGTACTTC. Drawing the rest from reference TRBV30 and TRBJ2-7, the complete variable domain is SQTIHQWPATLVQPVGSPLSLECTVEGTSNPNLYWYRQAAGRGLQLLFYSVGIGQISSEVPQNLSASRPQDRQFILSSKKLLLSDSGFYLCAWMTGTLSSYEQYFGPGTRLTVT.

V is TRBV9 and J is TRBJ2-1, with 9 bases lining up with TRBD2. CDR1 is SGDLS and CDR2 is YYNGEE in the germline V gene. There are 15 residues in the CDR3. Germline trimming cut 4 bases from V and 3 bases from J; bases unmatched to any gene: 5. CDR3 sequence reads: CASSLTSGVYNEQFF. The CDR3 DNA reads as TGTGCCAGCAGCCTGACTAGCGGAGTCTACAATGAGCAGTTCTTC.

V and J are TRBV14 and TRBJ2-7; D is perhaps TRBD2 (5 bases). V was trimmed by 3 bases and J by 3 bases, leaving 18 bases between them. There are 16 residues in the CDR3. Looked up from germline, CDR1 is SGHDN and CDR2 is FVKESK. The CDR3 nucleotides are TGTGCCAGCAGCCATGGAGAGGGTGATAGGAGCTACGAGCAGTACTTC. Encoded protein: CASSHGEGDRSYEQYF.

This chain links TRBV7-9 with TRBJ1-4, with TRBD1 identical over 8 bases. Germline V gene lookup returns CDR1 SEHNR and CDR2 FQNEAQ (reference sequence). The CDR3 length is 14 residues. Trimming cost V 5 bases and J 8 bases; bases outside gene matches: 7. In nucleotides, the CDR3 is TGTGCCAGCAGCAGTACCGGGACAGGCGAAAAACTGTTTTTT. Residues: CASSSTGTGEKLFF.

V and J are TRBV10-2 and TRBJ2-7; D call uncertain. The CDR3 is 14 residues long. Trimming pared 11 bases from V and 6 bases from J, leaving 23 bases between. Looked up from germline, CDR1 is WSHSY and CDR2 is SAAADI. Here the CDR3 reads CAPSHDSSGCEQYF. CDR3 coding DNA: TGCGCCCCCTCCCATGACTCCTCGGGTTGCGAGCAGTACTTC.

The chain combines TRBV9 with TRBJ2-6; 10 positions agree with TRBD2. The CDR3 has 17 amino acids. CDR1 and CDR2 (germline): SGDLS, YYNGEE. J gave up 0 bases and V 3 bases, and 3 bases lay outside the gene matches. The CDR3 loop is CASSGTSGASGANVLTF. The CDR3 bases are TGTGCCAGCAGCGGCACTAGCGGGGCCTCTGGGGCCAACGTCCTGACTTTC.

The rearrangement joins TRBV5-1 to TRBJ2-1; D is unclear. The germline V gene encodes CDR1 SGHRS and CDR2 YFSETQ. CDR3 length: 11 residues. The V end was cut by 1 base, the J end by 8 bases, with 4 bases between. This chain's CDR3 is CASSLLDEQFF. CDR3 DNA sequence: TGCGCCAGCAGCTTGTTAGATGAGCAGTTCTTC.

The J gene is TRBJ1-3, the V gene TRBV11-2, with D perhaps matching TRBD1 (5 bases). The V end lost 3 bases, the J end lost 5 bases, and 17 bases lay between the germline ends. The CDR3 spans 16 residues. Germline-derived CDR1 and CDR2 are SGHAT and FQNNGV. CDR3 in DNA: TGTGCCAGCAGCTTTAGTCCCGAGGGACCGCGAAACACCATATATTTT. This codes for CASSFSPEGPRNTIYF.

This rearrangement joins TRBV7-9 to TRBJ2-2, with 7 bases matching TRBD1. The CDR3 contains 18 residues. The V gene's germline CDR1 is SEHNR and CDR2 FQNEAQ (reference sequence). V lost 4 bases, J lost 2 bases, and 13 bases stayed unmatched. In DNA form, the CDR3 reads TGTGCCAGCAGCTCCACGGAGAGGGGACAGTCAAACACCGGGGAGCTGTTTTTT. Translation: CASSSTERGQSNTGELFF. The full variable domain, its missing parts supplied by reference TRBV7-9 and TRBJ2-2, is DTGVSQNPRHKITKRGQNVTFRCDPISEHNRLYWYRQTLGQGPEFLTYFQNEAQLEKSRLLSDRFSAERPKGSFSTLEIQRTEQGDSAMYLCASSSTERGQSNTGELFFGEGSRLTVL.

The chain recombines TRBV14 with TRBJ2-5, with a tentative D call TRBD2 (6 bases). V gave up 4 bases and J gave up 3 bases, with 12 bases separating them. This CDR3 spans 14 amino acids. CDR1 and CDR2 (germline): SGHDN, FVKESK. The CDR3 sequence: CASSLRLGEETQYF. DNA for the CDR3: TGTGCCAGCAGCCTAAGACTAGGAGAAGAGACCCAGTACTTC.

This rearrangement joins TRBV7-2 to TRBJ2-7; 10 bases are shared with TRBD2. The germline V gene encodes CDR1 SGHTA and CDR2 FQGNSA. The V segment lost 2 bases and the J segment 0 bases; nucleotides outside the gene matches: 4. The CDR3 is made up of 16 amino acids. In DNA, the CDR3 is TGTGCCAGCAGCTTAATCCCTAGCGGGAGCTCCTACGAGCAGTACTTC. Translating gives CASSLIPSGSSYEQYF.

J is TRBJ2-7 and V is TRBV6-1; D is tentatively TRBD1 or TRBD2 (5 bases each). V lost 6 bases, J lost 2 bases, and 11 bases lay in between. The CDR3 covers 13 residues. Germline V CDR1 and CDR2: MNHNS, SASEGT. For the CDR3, the DNA is TGTGCCAGCAGGGGGGTTAGCGCCTACGAGCAGTACTTC. Protein: CASRGVSAYEQYF.

With regard to this clone: Likely a read error: the CDR3 ends without its conserved phenylalanine or tryptophan. It is unclear where the CDR3 begins or ends on the DNA, so no DNA is shown, and the CDR3 is as TCRdb lists it. The J gene is TRBJ2-7, the V gene TRBV5-6; TRBD2 is the table's D call, not checked against the DNA. The CDR3 numbers 12 amino acids, ends counted. Germline V gene data show CDR1 as SGHDT and CDR2 as YYEEEE. The CDR3 sequence is CASSWGRATEHL.

This chain links TRBV15 with TRBJ2-1; 7 bases line up with TRBD2. The V gene end was trimmed by 0 bases and the J gene end by 8 bases; junction bases not matched to a gene: 7. Germline-derived CDR1 and CDR2 are LNHNV and YYDKDF (reference sequence). The CDR3 is made up of 15 amino acids. This CDR3 is CATSRDPQRGDEQFF. As DNA, the CDR3 is TGTGCCACCAGCAGAGATCCCCAGCGGGGTGATGAGCAGTTCTTC.

J is TRBJ2-7 and V is TRBV27; D might be TRBD2 (7 bases). Trimming removed 5 bases from V and 5 bases from J, with 19 bases in between. Germline CDR1 is MNHEY and CDR2 is SMNVEV (reference sequence). CDR3 length: 15 residues. The CDR3 DNA reads as TGTGCCAGCAGTCCCTCGGGGGGCGCCTGGGACGAGCAGTACTTC. Its protein is CASSPSGGAWDEQYF.

This chain connects TRBV27 to TRBJ1-1; D gene ambiguous. V lost 7 bases and J 7 bases, leaving 22 bases between the germline ends. CDR1 and CDR2 from the germline V gene are MNHEY and SMNVEV (reference sequence). This CDR3 contains 15 residues. The CDR3 sequence is CASTPLIGRTGEAFF. The CDR3, as DNA: TGTGCCAGCACCCCATTAATAGGACGAACGGGTGAAGCTTTCTTT.

The V and J genes are TRBV6-5 and TRBJ2-5; D is uncertain. From germline, CDR1 is MNHEY and CDR2 SVGAGI. V was cut by 4 bases and J by 0 bases, with 6 bases left in between. CDR3 length: 13 residues. CDR3 bases: TGTGCCAGCAGTTTGAGGAACCAAGAGACCCAGTACTTC. Translated, it gives CASSLRNQETQYF.

The CDR3 DNA sequence: TGCGCCAGCGTGGGGGGTGAGGGCTACACCTTC. Translating it yields CASVGGEGYTF. The chain carries TRBV10-1 and TRBJ1-2, with D perhaps matching TRBD1 (5 bases). This CDR3 has 11 amino acids. Deletions cut 8 bases from V and 8 bases from J, with 12 bases between. Germline CDR1 and CDR2: WNHNN and SYGVQD (reference sequence).

CDR3 residues: CAWRVRGMGELFF. The CDR3, as DNA: TGTGCCTGGAGGGTCAGGGGGATGGGGGAGCTGTTTTTT. The chain couples TRBV30 to TRBJ2-2, with 7 bases lining up with TRBD1. Germline V gives CDR1 GTSNPN, CDR2 SVGIG (reference sequence). This CDR3 has 13 residues. The V and J ends lost 3 bases and 8 bases, in that order; junction bases with no gene match: 6.

This sequence joins TRBV5-1 and TRBJ2-7; no definite D call. Germline V CDR1 and CDR2: SGHRS, YFSETQ. V lost 1 base and J lost 4, with 15 bases in between. This CDR3 has 15 residues. In nucleotides, the CDR3 is TGCGCCAGCAGCTTGTCGGTTGGAGCAGCATACGAGCAGTACTTC. This codes for CASSLSVGAAYEQYF.

CDR3 coding DNA: TGTGCCAGCAGCTTAGGACAGGGGGCGAATGAGCAGTTCTTC. This translates into CASSLGQGANEQFF. V and J are TRBV7-9 and TRBJ2-1; TRBD1 agrees at 10 bases. The CDR3 contains 14 residues. Germline V gene data show CDR1 as SEHNR and CDR2 as FQNEAQ (reference sequence). Trimming took 1 base from V and 7 from J; bases not matched to a gene: 1.

The chain combines TRBV7-9 with TRBJ2-7, with a possible D match to TRBD2 (6 bases). This CDR3 is 14 amino acids long. Germline V gene sequence: CDR1 SEHNR, CDR2 FQNEAQ (reference sequence). Deletions cut 5 bases from V and 4 bases from J, with 15 bases between. The CDR3 DNA is TGTGCCAGCAGCCCGCGGGACTCGGGATACGAGCAGTACTTC. It codes for CASSPRDSGYEQYF.

The V call is TRBV5-4, the J call TRBJ2-3, with unresolved D. This CDR3 has 16 amino acids. V lost 2 bases, J lost 6 bases, and 19 bases lay in between. Germline V gene data show CDR1 as SGHNT and CDR2 as YYREEE (reference sequence). In DNA, the CDR3 is TGTGCCAGCAGCTTCCTCCCCAGTTGGGCGCGGGATACGCAGTATTTT. The encoded protein is CASSFLPSWARDTQYF.

The rearrangement links TRBV7-6 to TRBJ2-1; TRBD1 aligns across 8 bases. There are 14 residues in the CDR3. The J segment lost 4 bases and the V segment lost 5 bases, leaving 4 bases of the junction unmatched. CDR1 and CDR2 from the germline V gene are SGHVS and FNYEAQ. In DNA form, the CDR3 reads TGTGCCAGCAGCCCGGACAGGGTTTACAATGAGCAGTTCTTC. Encoded protein: CASSPDRVYNEQFF.

V and J are TRBV5-1 and TRBJ1-4; TRBD1 matches at 10 bases. Germline-derived CDR1 and CDR2 are SGHRS and YFSETQ. Trimming cost V 4 bases and J 4 bases; bases outside gene matches: 7. CDR3 length: 16 amino acids. The CDR3 DNA reads as TGCGCCAGCAGCACCGGTGACAGGGGGCATAATGAAAAACTGTTTTTT. This translates into CASSTGDRGHNEKLFF.